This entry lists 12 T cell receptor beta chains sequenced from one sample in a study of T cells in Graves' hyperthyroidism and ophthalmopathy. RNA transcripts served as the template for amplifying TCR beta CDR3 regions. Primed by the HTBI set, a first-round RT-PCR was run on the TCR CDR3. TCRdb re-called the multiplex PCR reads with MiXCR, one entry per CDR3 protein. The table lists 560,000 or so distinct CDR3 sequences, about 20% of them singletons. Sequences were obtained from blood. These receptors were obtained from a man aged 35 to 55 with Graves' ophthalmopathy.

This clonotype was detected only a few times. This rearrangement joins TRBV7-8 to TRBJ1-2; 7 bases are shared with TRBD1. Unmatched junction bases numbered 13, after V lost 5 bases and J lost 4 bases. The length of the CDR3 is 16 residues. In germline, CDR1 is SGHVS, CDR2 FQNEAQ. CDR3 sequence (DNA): TGTGCCAGCAGCCAAACCCCCGGGACAGAGTTCTATGGCTACACCTTC. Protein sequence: CASSQTPGTEFYGYTF.

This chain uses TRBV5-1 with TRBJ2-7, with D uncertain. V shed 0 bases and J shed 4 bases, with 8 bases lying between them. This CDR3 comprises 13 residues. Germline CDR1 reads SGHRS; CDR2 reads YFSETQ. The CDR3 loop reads CASSLGNGYEQYF. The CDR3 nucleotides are TGCGCCAGCAGCTTGGGTAACGGATACGAGCAGTACTTC.

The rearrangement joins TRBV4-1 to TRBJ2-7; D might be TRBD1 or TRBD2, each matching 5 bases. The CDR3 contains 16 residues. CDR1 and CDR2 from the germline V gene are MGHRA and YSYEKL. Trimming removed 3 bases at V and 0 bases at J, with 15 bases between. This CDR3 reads CASSQAGTASSYEQYF. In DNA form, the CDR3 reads TGCGCCAGCAGCCAGGCCGGGACGGCAAGCTCCTACGAGCAGTACTTC.

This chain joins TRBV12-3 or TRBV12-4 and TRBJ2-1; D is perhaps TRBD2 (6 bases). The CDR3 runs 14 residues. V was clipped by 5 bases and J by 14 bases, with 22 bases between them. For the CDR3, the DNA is TGTGCCAGCAGTGGGACTCACCCTCCGACCAATGAGTTCTTC. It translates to CASSGTHPPTNEFF.

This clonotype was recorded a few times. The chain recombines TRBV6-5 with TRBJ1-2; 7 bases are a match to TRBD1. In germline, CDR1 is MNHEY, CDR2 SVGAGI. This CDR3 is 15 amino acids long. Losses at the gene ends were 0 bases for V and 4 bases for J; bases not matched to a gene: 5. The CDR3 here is CASSYSRQGLYGYTF. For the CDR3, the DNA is TGTGCCAGCAGTTACTCGCGACAGGGCCTCTATGGCTACACCTTC.

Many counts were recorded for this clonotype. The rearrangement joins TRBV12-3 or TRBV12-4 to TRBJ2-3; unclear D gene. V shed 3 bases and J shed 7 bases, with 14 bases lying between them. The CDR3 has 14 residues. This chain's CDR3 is CASSLSPSHHTQYF. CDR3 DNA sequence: TGTGCCAGCAGTTTGAGTCCCAGTCATCATACGCAGTATTTT.

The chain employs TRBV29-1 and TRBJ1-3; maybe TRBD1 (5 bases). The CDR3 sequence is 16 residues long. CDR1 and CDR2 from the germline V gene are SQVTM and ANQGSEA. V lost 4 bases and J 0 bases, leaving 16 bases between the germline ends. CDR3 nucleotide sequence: TGCAGCGTTGTAGGTCCGGGACGGACCTCTGGAAACACCATATATTTT. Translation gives CSVVGPGRTSGNTIYF. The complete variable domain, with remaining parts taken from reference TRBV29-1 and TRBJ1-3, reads SAVISQKPSRDICQRGTSLTIQCQVDSQVTMMFWYRQQPGQSLTLIATANQGSEATYESGFVIDKFPISRPNLTFSTLTVSNMSPEDSSIYLCSVVGPGRTSGNTIYFGEGSWLTVV.

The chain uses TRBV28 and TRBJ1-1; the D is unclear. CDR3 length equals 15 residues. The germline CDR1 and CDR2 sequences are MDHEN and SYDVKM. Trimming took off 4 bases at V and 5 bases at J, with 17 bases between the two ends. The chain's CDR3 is CASSSRYSTGTEAFF. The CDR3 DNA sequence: TGTGCCAGCAGTTCCCGCTATTCAACGGGAACTGAAGCTTTCTTT.

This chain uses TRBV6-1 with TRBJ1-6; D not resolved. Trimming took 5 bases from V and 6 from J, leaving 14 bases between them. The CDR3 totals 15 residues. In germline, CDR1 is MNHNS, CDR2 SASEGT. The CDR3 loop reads CASSSGIEGNSPLHF. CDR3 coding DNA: TGTGCCAGCAGTTCGGGAATAGAGGGTAATTCACCCCTCCACTTT.

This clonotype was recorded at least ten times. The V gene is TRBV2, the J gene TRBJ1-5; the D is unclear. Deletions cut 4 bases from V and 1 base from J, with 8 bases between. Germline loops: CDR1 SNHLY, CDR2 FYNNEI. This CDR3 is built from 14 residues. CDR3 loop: CASSASSSNQPQHF. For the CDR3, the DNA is TGTGCCAGCAGTGCCAGCTCGAGCAATCAGCCCCAGCATTTT.

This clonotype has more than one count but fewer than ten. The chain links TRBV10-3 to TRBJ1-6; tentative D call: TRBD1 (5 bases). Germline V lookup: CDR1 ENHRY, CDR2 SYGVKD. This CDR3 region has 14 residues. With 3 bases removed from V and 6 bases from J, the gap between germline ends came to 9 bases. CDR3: CAISDTGGNSPLHF. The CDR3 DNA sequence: TGTGCCATCAGTGACACAGGCGGTAATTCACCCCTCCACTTT.

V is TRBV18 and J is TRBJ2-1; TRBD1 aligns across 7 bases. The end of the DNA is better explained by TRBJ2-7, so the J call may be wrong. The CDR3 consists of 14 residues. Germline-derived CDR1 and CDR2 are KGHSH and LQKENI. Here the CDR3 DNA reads TGTGCCAGCTCACCCGACAGGGTAAGCAATGAACAGTACTTC. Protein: CASSPDRVSNEQYF.